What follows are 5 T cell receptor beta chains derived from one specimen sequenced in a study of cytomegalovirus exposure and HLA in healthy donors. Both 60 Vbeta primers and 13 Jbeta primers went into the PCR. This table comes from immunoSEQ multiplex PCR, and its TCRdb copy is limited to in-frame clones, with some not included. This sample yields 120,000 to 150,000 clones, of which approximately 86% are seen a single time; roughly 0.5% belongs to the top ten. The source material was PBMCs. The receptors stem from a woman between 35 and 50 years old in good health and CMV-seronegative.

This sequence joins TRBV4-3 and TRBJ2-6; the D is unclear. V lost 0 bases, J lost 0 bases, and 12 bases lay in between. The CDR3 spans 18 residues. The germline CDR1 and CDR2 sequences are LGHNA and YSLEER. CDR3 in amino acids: CASSQDFPGSSGANVLTF. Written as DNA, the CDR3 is TGCGCCAGCAGCCAAGATTTTCCAGGAAGCTCTGGGGCCAACGTCCTGACTTTC.

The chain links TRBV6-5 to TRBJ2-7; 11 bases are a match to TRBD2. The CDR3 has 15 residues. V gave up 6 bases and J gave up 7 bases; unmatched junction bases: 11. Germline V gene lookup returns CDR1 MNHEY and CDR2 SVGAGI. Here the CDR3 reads CASRHILAGVGEQYF. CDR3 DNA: TGTGCCAGCAGGCACATACTAGCGGGAGTGGGAGAGCAGTACTTC.

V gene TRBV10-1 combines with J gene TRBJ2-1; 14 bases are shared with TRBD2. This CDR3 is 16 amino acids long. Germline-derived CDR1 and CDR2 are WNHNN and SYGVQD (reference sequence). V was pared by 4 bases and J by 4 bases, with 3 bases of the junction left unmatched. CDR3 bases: TGCGCCAGCAGTGTTGGGACTAGCGGGGGTTACAATGAGCAGTTCTTC. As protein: CASSVGTSGGYNEQFF.

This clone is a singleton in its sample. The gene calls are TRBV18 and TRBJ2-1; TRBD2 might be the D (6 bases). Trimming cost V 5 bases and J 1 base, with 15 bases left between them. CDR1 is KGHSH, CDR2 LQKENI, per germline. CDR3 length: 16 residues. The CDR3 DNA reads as TGTGCCAGCTCAGAAGCTAGCGTCCCGTCCTACAATGAGCAGTTCTTC. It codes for CASSEASVPSYNEQFF. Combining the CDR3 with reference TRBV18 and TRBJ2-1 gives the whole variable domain NAGVMQNPRHLVRRRGQEARLRCSPMKGHSHVYWYRQLPEEGLKFMVYLQKENIIDESGMPKERFSAEFPKEGPSILRIQQVVRGDSAAYFCASSEASVPSYNEQFFGPGTRLTVL.

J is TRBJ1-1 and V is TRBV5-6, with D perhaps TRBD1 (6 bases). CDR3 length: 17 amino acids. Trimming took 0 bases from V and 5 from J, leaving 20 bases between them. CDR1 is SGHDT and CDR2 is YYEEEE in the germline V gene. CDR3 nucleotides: TGTGCCAGCAGCTTGGCCGGGGGGCCTAGTAGTTGGACTGAAGCTTTCTTT. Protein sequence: CASSLAGGPSSWTEAFF. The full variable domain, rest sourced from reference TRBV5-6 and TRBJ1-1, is DAGVTQSPTHLIKTRGQQVTLRCSPKSGHDTVSWYQQALGQGPQFIFQYYEEEERQRGNFPDRFSGHQFPNYSSELNVNALLLGDSALYLCASSLAGGPSSWTEAFFGQGTRLTVV.